One sample yielded the 13 T cell receptor beta chains listed below, sequenced in a study of T cell changes during pregnancy in multiple sclerosis (dated by TCRdb to between 2018 and 2020). The method was the immunoSEQ multiplex PCR assay. TCRdb provides this immuneACCESS table in a form limited to in-frame rearrangements. Some clones are lacking; in checked studies, under half of them reflect an unresolved V gene, and why the rest are absent is not known. Counted in this sample were 50,000 to 60,000 clones; over 80% of them appeared once. The top ten constitute about 0.76% of the sample. Sequenced material: CD4+ T cells from peripheral blood mononuclear cells, taken in the first trimester of pregnancy. These receptors all come from a female donor with multiple sclerosis, enrolled in a pregnancy study.

The gene calls are TRBV4-3 and TRBJ2-2; possibly TRBD2 for D (6 bases). Trimming cost V 6 bases and J 6 bases, with 14 bases left between them. Germline CDR1 and CDR2: LGHNA and YSLEER. This CDR3 comprises 14 residues. The CDR3 coding sequence is TGCGCCAGCAGACTAGCTTCCAGGGCCGGGGAGCTGTTTTTT. Residues: CASRLASRAGELFF.

This sequence joins TRBV4-2 and TRBJ1-3; a possible D gene is TRBD1 (6 bases). Germline V CDR1 and CDR2: LGHNA, YNFKEQ. The germline V and J ends were trimmed by 3 bases and 3 bases, with 15 bases remaining between them. CDR3 length: 16 amino acids. The CDR3 loop is CASSQGTLKDGNTIYF. Written as DNA, the CDR3 is TGTGCCAGCAGCCAGGGGACACTCAAGGATGGAAACACCATATATTTT.

The V call is TRBV11-2, the J call TRBJ2-3; 7 bases are a match to TRBD1. CDR3 length: 14 amino acids. Germline V CDR1 and CDR2: SGHAT, FQNNGV. J lost 4 bases, V lost 0 bases, and 1 base had no gene match. CDR3 loop: CASSLEGTADTQYF. The DNA for the CDR3 is TGTGCCAGCAGCTTAGAGGGGACAGCAGATACGCAGTATTTT.

The chain combines TRBV7-6 with TRBJ1-2; 11 bases match TRBD1. Germline values: CDR1 SGHVS, CDR2 FNYEAQ. The CDR3 is made up of 17 amino acids. V lost 2 bases, J lost 6 bases, and 11 bases stayed unmatched. The CDR3 coding sequence is TGTGCCAGCAGCTTAAAGACGGGGGAGGACAGGGGGCATGGCTACACCTTC. Its translation: CASSLKTGEDRGHGYTF.

The rearrangement uses TRBV27 and TRBJ1-1; D is unresolved. V was shortened by 4 bases and J by 3 bases, with 18 bases between the two germline ends. The germline gives CDR1 MNHEY, CDR2 SMNVEV (reference sequence). There are 16 residues in the CDR3. CDR3 coding DNA: TGTGCCAGCAGTTCGATGGGCAGGATGGGAGACACTGAAGCTTTCTTT. It yields the protein CASSSMGRMGDTEAFF.

The gene calls are TRBV18 and TRBJ2-5; D is perhaps TRBD2 (6 bases). Germline V gives CDR1 KGHSH, CDR2 LQKENI. With 2 bases removed from V and 5 bases from J, the gap between germline ends came to 9 bases. The CDR3 sequence is 13 residues long. The CDR3 DNA reads as TGTGCCAGCTCACCAAGGAGGGTGGAGACCCAGTACTTC. Residues: CASSPRRVETQYF.

The genes are TRBV27 and TRBJ1-5, with D unclear. V shed 3 bases and J shed 4 bases, with 4 bases lying between them. The CDR3 has 12 residues. Germline V CDR1 and CDR2: MNHEY, SMNVEV (reference sequence). For the CDR3, the DNA is TGTGCCAGCAGTTTTCGGAATCAGCCCCAGCATTTT. It is translated as CASSFRNQPQHF.

The chain has TRBV15 and TRBJ2-5; the match to TRBD2 covers 8 bases. CDR3 length equals 18 residues. J lost 5 bases, V lost 0 bases, and 14 bases had no gene match. Germline V lookup: CDR1 LNHNV, CDR2 YYDKDF (reference sequence). The CDR3: CATSRDLSGGKIGETQYF. CDR3 DNA: TGTGCCACCAGCAGAGACCTGAGCGGGGGCAAGATCGGGGAGACCCAGTACTTC.

The CDR3 region is CASSDRGVTDTQYF. The CDR3 coding sequence is TGTGCCAGCAGCGACCGGGGGGTCACAGATACGCAGTATTTT. The chain couples TRBV7-3 to TRBJ2-3; 7 nucleotides align to TRBD2. J lost 2 bases, V lost 5 bases, and 4 bases had no gene match. The CDR3 is 14 residues long. In germline, CDR1 is SGHTA, CDR2 FQGTGA.

V gene TRBV10-2 combines with J gene TRBJ1-3; no reliable D call. CDR3 length: 16 residues. From germline, CDR1 is WSHSY and CDR2 SAAADI. V lost 0 bases and J lost 0, with 9 bases in between. In nucleotides, the CDR3 is TGCGCCAGCAGTGAGTCGAAACCAGGCTCTGGAAACACCATATATTTT. As protein: CASSESKPGSGNTIYF.

This clone is a singleton in its sample. The chain is built from TRBV5-4 and TRBJ2-5, with D perhaps TRBD2 (6 bases). The V end lost 4 bases, the J end lost 5 bases, and 6 bases lay between the germline ends. The CDR3 is 11 amino acids. CDR1 is SGHNT and CDR2 is YYREEE in the germline V gene (reference sequence). For the CDR3, the DNA is TGTGCCAGCAGCGGGAGGGAGACCCAGTACTTC. It yields the protein CASSGRETQYF.

This chain links TRBV5-1 with TRBJ1-1; D unclear. Germline CDR1 SGHRS, CDR2 YFSETQ. CDR3 length: 13 amino acids. Trimming took 2 bases from V and 2 from J, leaving 7 bases between them. DNA of the CDR3: TGCGCCAGCAGCTTTGGGCCTAACACTGAAGCTTTCTTT. Residues: CASSFGPNTEAFF.

The chain is built from TRBV4-3 and TRBJ2-6; no clear D gene. CDR3 length equals 16 residues. Trimming took off 1 base at V and 0 bases at J, with 7 bases between the two ends. CDR1 is LGHNA and CDR2 is YSLEER in the germline V gene. CDR3 loop: CASSQALSSGANVLTF. As DNA, the CDR3 is TGCGCCAGCAGCCAAGCCCTCAGCTCTGGGGCCAACGTCCTGACTTTC.